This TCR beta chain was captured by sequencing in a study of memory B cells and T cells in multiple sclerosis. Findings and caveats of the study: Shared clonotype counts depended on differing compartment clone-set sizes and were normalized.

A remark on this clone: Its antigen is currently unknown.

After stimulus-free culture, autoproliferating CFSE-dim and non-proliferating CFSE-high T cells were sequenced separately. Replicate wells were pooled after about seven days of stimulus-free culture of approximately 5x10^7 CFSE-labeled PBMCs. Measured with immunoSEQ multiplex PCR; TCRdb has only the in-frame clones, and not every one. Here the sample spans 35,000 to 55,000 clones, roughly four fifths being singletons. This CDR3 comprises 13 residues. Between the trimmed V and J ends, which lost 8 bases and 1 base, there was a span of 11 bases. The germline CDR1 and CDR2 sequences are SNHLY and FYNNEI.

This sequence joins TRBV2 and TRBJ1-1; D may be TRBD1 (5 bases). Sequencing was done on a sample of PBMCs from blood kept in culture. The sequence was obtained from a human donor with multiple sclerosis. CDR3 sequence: CASHGDGNTEAFF. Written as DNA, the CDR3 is TGTGCCAGCCACGGGGACGGGAACACTGAAGCTTTCTTT.